This paragraph reports one T cell receptor beta chain. What it binds is not known. The data stem from a study of cytomegalovirus exposure and HLA in healthy donors. The overall study: Of some 400 genotyped donors, around 84% clustered with self-reported Caucasian donors. Study-level points and caveats: Researchers had no immune exposure information except CMV serostatus available.

This CDR3 has 14 amino acids. The V end lost 3 bases, the J end lost 0 bases, and 6 bases lay between the germline ends. Germline-derived CDR1 and CDR2 are MDHEN and SYDVKM. Primers: 60 Vbeta forward and 13 Jbeta reverse. Only in-frame clones appear in the TCRdb table, and some are missing; sequencing was by immunoSEQ multiplex PCR. The sample has 150,000 to 200,000 clones; 60% to 80% are singletons. This sequence was found in a female donor in good health and CMV-seronegative. V and J are TRBV28 and TRBJ1-3; D gene ambiguous. Sample: PBMCs. As DNA, the CDR3 is TGTGCCAGCAGTTTTGTCAGCTCTGGAAACACCATATATTTT. Translating it yields CASSFVSSGNTIYF. Combining the CDR3 with reference TRBV28 and TRBJ1-3 gives the whole variable domain DVKVTQSSRYLVKRTGEKVFLECVQDMDHENMFWYRQDPGLGLRLIYFSYDVKMKEKGDIPEGYSVSREKKERFSLILESASTNQTSMYLCASSFVSSGNTIYFGEGSWLTVV.